This TCR beta chain is from a study of vaccination effects on CD4 cells after COVID-19. Clones were sequenced by immunoSEQ multiplex PCR, and TCRdb holds only the in-frame ones, with some missing. The sample records about 31,000 clones, around 67% being singletons. With the ViraFEST assay, the study expanded antigen-specific CD4+ T cells using viral peptide pools, then sequenced them. The authors isolated CD4+ T cells after around 9 days of culture. Participants got two doses of BNT162b2 or mRNA-1273 vaccine. It was with 10 IU/ml IL-2 and about 10 ug/ml peptides that more than 1.5 million PBMC per well were cultured. Points from the study as a whole: Small numbers of convalescent patients limited the study. It also lacked early post-infection timepoints. Clonal contraction was marked in infection- and vaccine-induced clones late after vaccination. The study found that only 1 of 255 vaccine-induced clones from healthy vaccinees cross-reacted with common cold coronaviruses.

This CDR3 comprises 15 residues. The V gene's germline CDR1 is SGHAT and CDR2 FQNNGV. With 0 bases removed from V and 2 bases from J, the gap between germline ends came to 8 bases. The sample holds a few counts of this clone. The antigen remains undetermined. The sequencing here drew on CD4+ T cells from PBMCs cultured with HCoV-229E spike peptides, taken after COVID-19 vaccination. This clonotype was obtained from a human donor who received a COVID-19 vaccine. V gene TRBV11-2 combines with J gene TRBJ2-1; D might be TRBD1 or TRBD2, each matching 5 bases. DNA of the CDR3: TGTGCCAGCAGCTTAGATAGGGGAGCCTACAATGAGCAGTTCTTC. Translating gives CASSLDRGAYNEQFF.